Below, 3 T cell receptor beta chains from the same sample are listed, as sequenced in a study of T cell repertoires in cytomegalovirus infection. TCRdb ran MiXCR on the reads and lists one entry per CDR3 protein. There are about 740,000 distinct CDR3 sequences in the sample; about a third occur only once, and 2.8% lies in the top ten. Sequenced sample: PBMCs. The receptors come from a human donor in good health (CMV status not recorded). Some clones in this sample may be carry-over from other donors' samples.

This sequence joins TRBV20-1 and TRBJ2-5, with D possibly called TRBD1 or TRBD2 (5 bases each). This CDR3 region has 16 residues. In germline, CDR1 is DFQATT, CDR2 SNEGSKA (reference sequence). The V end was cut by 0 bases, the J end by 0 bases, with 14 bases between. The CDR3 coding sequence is TGCAGTGCTAGAGATTGGGACCGAACGTACCAAGAGACCCAGTACTTC. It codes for CSARDWDRTYQETQYF.

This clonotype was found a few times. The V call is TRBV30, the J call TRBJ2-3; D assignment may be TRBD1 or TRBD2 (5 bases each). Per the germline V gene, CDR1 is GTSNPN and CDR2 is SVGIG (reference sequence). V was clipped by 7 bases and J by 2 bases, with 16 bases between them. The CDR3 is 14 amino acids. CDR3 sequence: CALTGTVNTDTQYF. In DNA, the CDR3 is TGTGCCTTAACCGGGACCGTGAACACAGATACGCAGTATTTT.

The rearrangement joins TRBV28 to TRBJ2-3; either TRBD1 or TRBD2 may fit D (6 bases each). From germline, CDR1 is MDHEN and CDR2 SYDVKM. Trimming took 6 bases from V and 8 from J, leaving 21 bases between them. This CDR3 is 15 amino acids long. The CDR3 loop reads CASSPSMGGAGTQYF. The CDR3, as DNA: TGTGCCAGCAGCCCCTCTATGGGGGGCGCGGGTACGCAGTATTTT. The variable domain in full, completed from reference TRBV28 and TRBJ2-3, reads DVKVTQSSRYLVKRTGEKVFLECVQDMDHENMFWYRQDPGLGLRLIYFSYDVKMKEKGDIPEGYSVSREKKERFSLILESASTNQTSMYLCASSPSMGGAGTQYFGPGTRLTVL.